The subject of this entry is one T cell receptor (beta chain). The protocol was immunoSEQ multiplex PCR, while the TCRdb copy is restricted to in-frame clones and leaves out a portion. Among under 85,000 clones listed, approximately 83% were seen once. This specimen comes from a study of blood T cell repertoires in COVID-19. Material for sequencing was peripheral blood. The TCR comes from a man aged 40-50 years with COVID-19, enrolled during active disease.

Here the CDR3 reads CASSQGRGGTDTQYF. Written as DNA, the CDR3 is TGTGCCAGCAGCCAAGGGCGGGGGGGCACAGATACGCAGTATTTT. The V gene is TRBV14, the J gene TRBJ2-3; 8 bases align to TRBD2. Trimming at V came to 1 base and at J to 1 base, leaving 1 base not matched to a gene. Germline-derived CDR1 and CDR2 are SGHDN and FVKESK. The CDR3 contains 15 residues.